The rows below give T cell receptor beta chains drawn from one sample of a study of cytomegalovirus exposure and HLA in healthy donors. Using immunoSEQ multiplex PCR, the repertoire was profiled, and TCRdb retains in-frame clones only, with some absent. The data show some 110,000 clones, with 10% seen just once and under 6.5% held by the top ten. Sequencing used PBMCs. Every receptor here comes from a man aged 35 to 55 in good health and CMV-seropositive. Each CDR3 is given without its conserved first and last residue.

>TRBJ2-4|TRBV4-2
ASSQETSGRIAKNIQY
>TRBJ1-1|TRBV29-1
SVGQANTEAF
>TRBJ2-5|TRBV5-4
ASSLKAGDRTQY
>TRBJ2-1|TRBV27
ASSLPPSNEQF
>TRBJ1-5|TRBV19
ASSIDLGNQPQH
>TRBJ2-5|TRBV14
ASSQDFWGQALTTQY
>TRBJ2-1|TRBV6-1
ASSARTSDNEQF
>TRBJ2-7|TRBV2
ASNPGLAGGYEQY
>TRBJ1-2|TRBV11-2
ASSSGQGGDYGYT
>TRBJ1-1|TRBV7-9
ASSLNGVEEAF
>TRBJ2-7|TRBV5-4
ASSGVGTGKAFPYEQY
>TRBJ1-5|TRBV6-1
ASSWRQGRDPQH
>TRBJ2-7|TRBV30
AWMGLAGYEQY
>TRBJ1-2|TRBV4-2
ASSQEGHASSGYGYT
>TRBJ2-3|TRBV25-1
ASSVVSRDTQY
>TRBJ1-2|TRBV9
ASSVASGLYGYT
>NA|TRBV15
ATSRGGLTGAYEQY
>TRBJ1-1|TRBV28
ASSLSPTGNTEAF
>TRBJ1-4|TRBV19
ASSLDRTTNEKLF
>TRBJ1-5|TRBV27
ASSRQGGQPQH
>TRBJ2-2|TRBV5-1
ASSRTGTGKGGELF
>TRBJ2-3|TRBV19
ASRRGRTDTQY
>TRBJ2-7|TRBV10-3
AISDSDPYEQY
>TRBJ2-7|TRBV27
ASSFKKPGLADTYEQY
>TRBJ1-5|TRBV6-1
ASRLNNYQPQH
>TRBJ1-1|TRBV5-1
ASCTAAGPIREAF
>TRBJ2-1|TRBV19
ASRDWNGAYNEQF
>TRBJ2-1|TRBV15
ATSRVTYNEQF
>TRBJ1-1|TRBV6-5
ASTQSYTNTEAF
>TRBJ2-5|TRBV6-5
ASRQERIQETQY
>TRBJ1-4|TRBV6-5
ASSYSGGTVLEKLF
>TRBJ2-7|TRBV28
ASSLKGLDDYEQY
>TRBJ2-5|TRBV9
ASSTRQAVEETQY
>TRBJ2-1|TRBV5-6
ASSHSGTPYNEQF
>TRBJ1-1|TRBV13
ASSHWRGTEAF
>TRBJ2-1|TRBV14
ASSNLAGGHNEQF
>TRBJ1-2|TRBV19
ASSIGTGMDGYT
>TRBJ2-1|TRBV5-1
ASSESGEQF
>TRBJ2-7|TRBV7-6
ASSLGPTAGYEQY
>TRBJ1-2|TRBV6-5
ASRQHDPNGYT
>TRBJ1-2|TRBV30
AWNLDRAGGYT
>TRBJ2-3|TRBV6-6
ASSEGASTDTQY
>TRBJ2-7|TRBV7-9
ASSPDRGGGHEQY
>TRBJ2-7|TRBV5-6
ASSLGPPGTGVYEQY
>TRBJ2-1|TRBV13
ASSPLGASGTNEQF
>TRBJ2-2|TRBV7-9
ASSPVLEGTGELF
>TRBJ2-7|TRBV7-9
ASSEQYEQY
>TRBJ2-2|TRBV2
ASRGQGANTGELF
>TRBJ1-2|TRBV9
ASSASQGWGYT
>TRBJ2-7|TRBV15
ATSRDRGSYEQY
>TRBJ2-5|TRBV7-3
ASSLRASGEETQY
>TRBJ2-5|TRBV30
AWRRGRYQETQY
>TRBJ2-1|TRBV7-3
ASSSSGLSYNEQF